These 29 T cell receptor beta chains were sequenced from one sample in a study of radiation and T cells in renal cell carcinoma. Using immunoSEQ multiplex PCR, the repertoire was profiled, and TCRdb retains in-frame clones only, with some absent. The table shows about 140,000 clones, with 70% to 90% occurring only once. Time point indicated: baseline pretreatment blood. As for treatment: 15 Gy SBRT to primary tumor, nephrectomy 4 weeks later. The sample consisted of blood, taken from a patient whose treatment included radiotherapy and nephrectomy. These receptors were collected from a woman aged 45-65 years with renal cell carcinoma.

V usage is TRBV10-3 and J usage is TRBJ2-5; TRBD2 matches 10 bases. This CDR3 is built from 14 residues. Germline CDR1 and CDR2: ENHRY and SYGVKD. With 7 bases clipped from V and 4 bases from J, the junction kept 6 bases outside the gene matches. CDR3 protein: CAIKEAGGGETQYF. Here the CDR3 DNA reads TGTGCCATCAAGGAAGCGGGAGGGGGAGAGACCCAGTACTTC.

The rearrangement joins TRBV4-3 to TRBJ2-7; D perhaps matches TRBD2 (5 bases). CDR1 LGHNA and CDR2 YSLEER come from the germline V gene. This CDR3 region has 13 residues. Trimming stripped 3 bases from V and 2 bases from J, with 8 bases between. This CDR3 reads CASSQTTTYEQYF. The CDR3 DNA reads TGCGCCAGCAGCCAGACTACCACCTACGAGCAGTACTTC.

This CDR3 reads CSVGQGIRTEAFF. Here the CDR3 DNA reads TGCAGCGTTGGTCAGGGGATTAGGACTGAAGCTTTCTTT. The rearrangement uses TRBV29-1 and TRBJ1-1, with D perhaps matching TRBD1 (6 bases). There are 13 residues in the CDR3. Germline-derived CDR1 and CDR2 are SQVTM and ANQGSEA. The V and J ends lost 4 bases and 5 bases respectively, with 14 bases between them.

This chain connects TRBV11-2 to TRBJ2-1; tentative D call: TRBD2 (6 bases). Trimming stripped 3 bases from V and 9 bases from J, with 15 bases between. The CDR3 has 14 residues. Germline V gene sequence: CDR1 SGHAT, CDR2 FQNNGV. CDR3 in DNA: TGTGCCAGCAGCTTGAAACTAGCCGAGGGTGAGCAGTTCTTC. Amino acids: CASSLKLAEGEQFF. Full variable domain (remainder filled in from reference TRBV11-2 and TRBJ2-1): EAGVAQSPRYKIIEKRQSVAFWCNPISGHATLYWYQQILGQGPKLLIQFQNNGVVDDSQLPKDRFSAERLKGVDSTLKIQPAKLEDSAVYLCASSLKLAEGEQFFGPGTRLTVL.

CDR3 in amino acids: CASSVPGQGSSDTQYF. For the CDR3, the DNA is TGTGCCAGCAGTGTACCGGGACAGGGGAGTTCAGATACGCAGTATTTT. V is TRBV5-6 and J is TRBJ2-3; 10 bases align to TRBD1. The germline V gene encodes CDR1 SGHDT and CDR2 YYEEEE. This CDR3 has 16 amino acids. J lost 4 bases, V lost 5 bases, and 10 bases had no gene match. The whole variable domain, filled in from reference TRBV5-6 and TRBJ2-3, reads DAGVTQSPTHLIKTRGQQVTLRCSPKSGHDTVSWYQQALGQGPQFIFQYYEEEERQRGNFPDRFSGHQFPNYSSELNVNALLLGDSALYLCASSVPGQGSSDTQYFGPGTRLTVL.

This rearrangement joins TRBV7-8 to TRBJ2-7; TRBD2 might be the D (6 bases). The length of the CDR3 is 14 residues. Trimming pared 0 bases from V and 3 bases from J, leaving 9 bases between. Germline V lookup: CDR1 SGHVS, CDR2 FQNEAQ. The CDR3 DNA sequence: TGTGCCAGCAGCTTAGCTAGCGGCCTCTACGAGCAGTACTTC. As protein: CASSLASGLYEQYF.

The chain joins TRBV7-9 to TRBJ2-1; D might be TRBD2 (6 bases). CDR1 is SEHNR and CDR2 is FQNEAQ in the germline V gene (reference sequence). The V end lost 1 base, the J end lost 12 bases, and 10 bases lay between the germline ends. The CDR3 has 12 residues. For the CDR3, the DNA is TGTGCCAGCAGCTTAGTCGGGACTGTGCAGTTCTTC. It is translated as CASSLVGTVQFF.

V gene TRBV7-2 combines with J gene TRBJ1-3; no firm D call. The CDR3 is 14 residues long. Per the germline V gene, CDR1 is SGHTA and CDR2 is FQGNSA. Deletions cut 1 base from V and 0 bases from J, with 4 bases between. The CDR3 loop is CASSLVYSGNTIYF. Written as DNA, the CDR3 is TGTGCCAGCAGCTTAGTTTACTCTGGAAACACCATATATTTT.

This chain links TRBV10-3 with TRBJ1-1; TRBD1 aligns across 7 bases. This CDR3 comprises 12 residues. Trimming at V came to 10 bases and at J to 4 bases, leaving 6 bases not matched to a gene. Germline V CDR1 and CDR2: ENHRY, SYGVKD. CDR3 coding DNA: TGTGCCAACGGACAGGATGGCACTGAAGCTTTCTTT. It encodes CANGQDGTEAFF.

J is TRBJ2-1 and V is TRBV7-9; TRBD2 aligns across 10 bases. From germline, CDR1 is SEHNR and CDR2 FQNEAQ (reference sequence). This CDR3 comprises 18 residues. The V segment lost 3 bases and the J segment 3 bases; nucleotides outside the gene matches: 11. CDR3 residues: CASSFLLGLAGVYNEQFF. In DNA form, the CDR3 reads TGTGCCAGCAGCTTTCTTCTCGGGCTAGCGGGAGTCTACAATGAGCAGTTCTTC.

The V gene is TRBV7-9, the J gene TRBJ1-2; D may be TRBD1 (5 bases). Trimming took 0 bases from V and 7 from J, leaving 6 bases between them. Germline V gene sequence: CDR1 SEHNR, CDR2 FQNEAQ (reference sequence). The CDR3 is 12 amino acids. CDR3 DNA sequence: TGTGCCAGCAGCTTAGCTAGGGGTGGCTACACCTTC. Protein product: CASSLARGGYTF.

Regarding this clone: The identical CDR3 is also encoded by other nucleotide sequences in the sample. The V and J genes are TRBV5-1 and TRBJ1-4; TRBD1 agrees at 7 bases. Germline V gives CDR1 SGHRS, CDR2 YFSETQ. With 4 bases clipped from V and 5 bases from J, the junction kept 5 bases outside the gene matches. The CDR3 contains 14 residues. CDR3 DNA: TGCGCCAGCAGCCCGGGACAGTCAAATGAAAAACTGTTTTTT. This sequence encodes CASSPGQSNEKLFF. The complete variable domain, with remaining parts taken from reference TRBV5-1 and TRBJ1-4, reads KAGVTQTPRYLIKTRGQQVTLSCSPISGHRSVSWYQQTPGQGLQFLFEYFSETQRNKGNFPGRFSGRQFSNSRSEMNVSTLELGDSALYLCASSPGQSNEKLFFGSGTQLSVL.

This chain links TRBV5-1 with TRBJ1-6; D is unclear. V was trimmed by 3 bases and J by 9 bases, leaving 16 bases between them. Germline values: CDR1 SGHRS, CDR2 YFSETQ. The CDR3 runs to 15 residues. The CDR3 protein is CASSSQSPEGSPLHF. The CDR3 region has the DNA TGCGCCAGCAGCTCACAGTCCCCGGAGGGTTCACCCCTCCACTTT.

This sequence joins TRBV30 and TRBJ2-3, with D unresolved. Germline CDR1 reads GTSNPN; CDR2 reads SVGIG (reference sequence). V gave up 0 bases and J gave up 4 bases, with 8 bases separating them. This CDR3 has 13 residues. The CDR3 DNA is TGTGCCTGGAGTGTCGGCAGAGCAGATACGCAGTATTTT. It encodes CAWSVGRADTQYF.

This rearrangement joins TRBV5-1 to TRBJ1-2; tentative D call: TRBD1 (5 bases). The germline V and J ends were trimmed by 6 bases and 0 bases, with 18 bases remaining between them. The V gene's germline CDR1 is SGHRS and CDR2 YFSETQ. This CDR3 spans 16 amino acids. The CDR3 is CASTPNAGGPNYGYTF. DNA of the CDR3: TGCGCCAGCACACCCAACGCGGGGGGTCCTAACTATGGCTACACCTTC.

The V gene is TRBV5-1, the J gene TRBJ1-1, with D possibly TRBD1 on 6 matching bases. The ends were cut back, 6 bases at V and 0 bases at J, with 21 bases in the middle. The CDR3 contains 17 residues. Germline CDR1 is SGHRS and CDR2 is YFSETQ. The CDR3 DNA sequence: TGCGCCAGCATGCCCCTGGGGGGCAAGACAGTGAACACTGAAGCTTTCTTT. Translating gives CASMPLGGKTVNTEAFF.

The CDR3 sequence is CASTPGTNNYGYTF. As DNA, the CDR3 is TGCGCCAGCACCCCCGGGACAAATAACTATGGCTACACCTTC. The chain couples TRBV5-1 to TRBJ1-2, with D maybe TRBD1 (6 bases). Germline V gene sequence: CDR1 SGHRS, CDR2 YFSETQ. The V end was cut by 6 bases, the J end by 1 base, with 13 bases between. CDR3 length: 14 amino acids.

The chain joins TRBV7-9 to TRBJ1-6, with D maybe TRBD1 (5 bases). Germline values: CDR1 SEHNR, CDR2 FQNEAQ (reference sequence). The CDR3 sequence is 15 residues long. V lost 4 bases and J lost 6, with 13 bases in between. The CDR3 DNA reads as TGTGCCAGCAGCTCGGCGGGGGGGTCTAATTCACCCCTCCACTTT. Translated: CASSSAGGSNSPLHF. The complete variable domain, with remaining parts taken from reference TRBV7-9 and TRBJ1-6, reads DTGVSQNPRHKITKRGQNVTFRCDPISEHNRLYWYRQTLGQGPEFLTYFQNEAQLEKSRLLSDRFSAERPKGSFSTLEIQRTEQGDSAMYLCASSSAGGSNSPLHFGNGTRLTVT.

The chain links TRBV5-6 to TRBJ2-5; D possibly uses TRBD1 or TRBD2 (5 bases each). CDR1 and CDR2 (germline): SGHDT, YYEEEE. The V and J ends lost 2 bases and 1 base respectively, with 6 bases between them. The CDR3 loop spans 13 amino acids. The DNA of the CDR3 is TGTGCCAGCAGCTTTGGGGGCCAAGAGACCCAGTACTTC. It translates to CASSFGGQETQYF. Combining the CDR3 with reference TRBV5-6 and TRBJ2-5 gives the whole variable domain DAGVTQSPTHLIKTRGQQVTLRCSPKSGHDTVSWYQQALGQGPQFIFQYYEEEERQRGNFPDRFSGHQFPNYSSELNVNALLLGDSALYLCASSFGGQETQYFGPGTRLLVL.

This rearrangement joins TRBV10-2 to TRBJ2-3; no clear D gene. Germline values: CDR1 WSHSY, CDR2 SAAADI. The CDR3 loop spans 13 amino acids. Trimming took 9 bases from V and 1 from J, leaving 11 bases between them. The CDR3 DNA reads as TGCGCCAGTGCCGGCGCCGGCACAGATACGCAGTATTTT. Translation: CASAGAGTDTQYF.

The chain joins TRBV9 to TRBJ1-4, with D perhaps TRBD1 (5 bases). The V gene's germline CDR1 is SGDLS and CDR2 YYNGEE. CDR3 length: 15 residues. V was cut by 4 bases and J by 8 bases, with 18 bases left in between. Written as DNA, the CDR3 is TGTGCCAGCAGCCCCGGCGGGGGTCAGGGAGAAAAACTGTTTTTT. As protein: CASSPGGGQGEKLFF.

This clone was seen once. V gene TRBV5-1 combines with J gene TRBJ2-2, with D perhaps matching TRBD2 (6 bases). CDR3 length: 16 residues. Germline lookup yields CDR1 SGHRS and CDR2 YFSETQ. V lost 0 bases, J lost 4 bases, and 13 bases lay in between. CDR3 region: CASSLGGQGGTGELFF. DNA of the CDR3: TGCGCCAGCAGCTTGGGAGGTCAGGGAGGCACCGGGGAGCTGTTTTTT. The whole variable domain, remainder taken from reference TRBV5-1 and TRBJ2-2, is KAGVTQTPRYLIKTRGQQVTLSCSPISGHRSVSWYQQTPGQGLQFLFEYFSETQRNKGNFPGRFSGRQFSNSRSEMNVSTLELGDSALYLCASSLGGQGGTGELFFGEGSRLTVL.

The chain links TRBV6-1 to TRBJ1-5; D ambiguous. Germline loops: CDR1 MNHNS, CDR2 SASEGT. The length of the CDR3 is 12 residues. The V gene lost 4 bases and the J gene lost 9 bases, with 10 bases spanning the gap. The CDR3 nucleotides are TGTGCCAGCAGTGTAGAGTGGTCGCCCCAGCATTTT. It is translated as CASSVEWSPQHF.

CDR3 in DNA: TGTGCCAGCAGCTTGGTTTCGGGGGACGACGAGCAGTACTTC. This sequence encodes CASSLVSGDDEQYF. The chain is built from TRBV5-4 and TRBJ2-7; D perhaps matches TRBD2 (6 bases). V was shortened by 0 bases and J by 5 bases, with 12 bases between the two germline ends. The CDR3 has 14 residues. Per germline, CDR1 SGHNT and CDR2 YYREEE (reference sequence).

The rearrangement uses TRBV5-4 and TRBJ1-2; 9 nucleotides align to TRBD1. The germline gives CDR1 SGHNT, CDR2 YYREEE (reference sequence). The CDR3 runs to 14 residues. The ends lost 4 bases at V and 2 bases at J; junction bases unmatched: 3. CDR3 region: CASSPGTGNYGYTF. As DNA, the CDR3 is TGTGCCAGCAGCCCGGGGACAGGGAACTATGGCTACACCTTC.

There are a few counts of this clone. V usage is TRBV7-2 and J usage is TRBJ1-6, with 8 bases matching TRBD1. The trim removed 3 bases at V and 7 bases at J, leaving 8 bases unmatched. The germline CDR1 and CDR2 sequences are SGHTA and FQGNSA. This CDR3 comprises 16 residues. The CDR3: CASSLNGQGTNSPLHF. The CDR3 DNA reads TGTGCCAGCAGCTTGAACGGACAGGGTACCAATTCACCCCTCCACTTT.

This clone appeared once. V gene TRBV4-1 combines with J gene TRBJ2-5, with 15 bases that match TRBD2. This CDR3 comprises 15 residues. CDR1 is MGHRA, CDR2 YSYEKL, per germline. Germline trimming cut 0 bases from V and 11 bases from J; bases unmatched to any gene: 4. DNA for the CDR3: TGCGCCAGCAGCCAAGATGGACTAGCGGGGGGGTCGCAGTACTTC. It yields the protein CASSQDGLAGGSQYF.

This chain joins TRBV4-3 and TRBJ1-1, with D unclear. Per germline, CDR1 LGHNA and CDR2 YSLEER. The CDR3 spans 16 residues. V gave up 1 base and J gave up 2 bases, with 14 bases separating them. CDR3 nucleotide sequence: TGCGCCAGCAGCCAAGTGTCATTCGAGGATAACACTGAAGCTTTCTTT. It yields the protein CASSQVSFEDNTEAFF.

The genes are TRBV5-4 and TRBJ2-4; TRBD1 agrees at 9 bases. Germline V gene data show CDR1 as SGHNT and CDR2 as YYREEE (reference sequence). V was pared by 4 bases and J by 9 bases, with 8 bases of the junction left unmatched. The CDR3 has 14 residues. The CDR3 region has the DNA TGTGCCAGCAGCCTCGGACAGGGGAATGGCATTCAGTACTTC. It specifies CASSLGQGNGIQYF.